These 17 T cell receptor beta chains came from one sample sequenced in a study of OX40 agonist ivuxolimab in advanced cancers. TCRdb's copy holds only in-frame clones and misses some; the assay was immunoSEQ multiplex PCR. This repertoire shows 50,000 or so clones, 85% to 90% found once; its top ten account for about 28%. The source was CD4+ or CD8+ T cells sorted from blood, collected in a trial of the OX40 agonist ivuxolimab. The receptors shown here come from an adult with an advanced solid tumor such as melanoma, head and neck, liver or kidney cancer.

The chain uses TRBV19 and TRBJ2-3; TRBD2 matches 11 bases. Germline loops: CDR1 LNHDA, CDR2 SQIVND (reference sequence). The CDR3 sequence is 19 residues long. V trimming: 5 bases; J trimming: 0 bases; junction bases outside the gene matches: 13. The CDR3 DNA reads TGTGCCAGTAGTCCGAGCGACGCTAGCGGGGGGCTCAGCACAGATACGCAGTATTTT. Amino acid sequence: CASSPSDASGGLSTDTQYF.

This clone was recorded a few times. The chain uses TRBV27 and TRBJ1-1; D not certain. Germline V gene sequence: CDR1 MNHEY, CDR2 SMNVEV (reference sequence). The V gene lost 6 bases and the J gene lost 0 bases, with 11 bases spanning the gap. The CDR3 contains 14 residues. The CDR3 here is CASSPGSLNTEAFF. The CDR3 DNA is TGTGCCAGCAGCCCTGGTAGTCTGAACACTGAAGCTTTCTTT.

A remark on this clone: Different DNA sequences within this sample yield the same CDR3. The CDR3 spells CASSLRDRGNTIYF. The CDR3 nucleotides are TGTGCCAGCAGCCTCCGGGACAGGGGAAACACCATATATTTT. This chain connects TRBV14 to TRBJ1-3, with 8 positions matching TRBD1. The CDR3 sequence is 14 residues long. V shed 4 bases and J 4 bases; nucleotides not matched to a gene: 3. CDR1 is SGHDN, CDR2 FVKESK, per germline.

This chain connects TRBV27 to TRBJ2-7, with TRBD2 as a possible D gene (5 bases). CDR3 length: 12 residues. Trimming cost V 6 bases and J 2 bases, with 8 bases left between them. Germline CDR1 MNHEY, CDR2 SMNVEV (reference sequence). CDR3: CASSRGAYEQYF. The CDR3 DNA is TGTGCCAGCAGCCGGGGAGCCTACGAGCAGTACTTC.

The genes are TRBV19 and TRBJ2-7, with TRBD2 matching over 8 bases. Looked up from germline, CDR1 is LNHDA and CDR2 is SQIVND (reference sequence). This CDR3 contains 16 residues. J gave up 2 bases and V 4 bases, and 10 bases lay outside the gene matches. CDR3 in DNA: TGTGCCAGTAGTACCTCGGGAGGGCTTCTGGCCTACGAGCAGTACTTC. This codes for CASSTSGGLLAYEQYF.

The gene calls are TRBV27 and TRBJ2-4; D gene unclear. The CDR3 covers 16 residues. Germline assignment: CDR1 MNHEY and CDR2 SMNVEV (reference sequence). The V gene lost 4 bases and the J gene lost 2 bases, with 15 bases spanning the gap. CDR3: CASSSYPPGPKNIQYF. CDR3 nucleotides: TGTGCCAGCAGTTCATACCCCCCGGGTCCCAAAAACATTCAGTACTTC.

The CDR3 here is CASSPQSGQWSYEQYF. The CDR3 DNA reads as TGTGCCAGCAGTCCCCAGAGTGGGCAGTGGTCCTACGAGCAGTACTTC. The V gene is TRBV27, the J gene TRBJ2-7; D unresolved. V gave up 5 bases and J gave up 1 base, with 18 bases separating them. There are 16 residues in the CDR3. The V gene's germline CDR1 is MNHEY and CDR2 SMNVEV (reference sequence).

The rearrangement links TRBV23-1 to TRBJ2-2; D unclear. TRBV23-1 is an ORF, with its function uncertain. V lost 7 bases, J lost 1 base, and 16 bases lay in between. CDR3 length: 16 residues. The chain's CDR3 is CASIIGSAENTGELFF. The CDR3 nucleotides are TGCGCCAGCATTATAGGATCGGCAGAGAACACCGGGGAGCTGTTTTTT.

This chain links TRBV7-9 with TRBJ2-3; D ambiguous. This CDR3 is 14 amino acids long. V was shortened by 6 bases and J by 2 bases, with 12 bases between the two germline ends. The V gene's germline CDR1 is SEHNR and CDR2 FQNEAQ (reference sequence). CDR3 loop: CASRYKGNTDTQYF. The CDR3 DNA follows: TGTGCCAGCAGATACAAGGGAAACACAGATACGCAGTATTTT.

The V gene is TRBV28, the J gene TRBJ1-4, with D unresolved. Between the trimmed V and J ends, which lost 3 bases and 2 bases, there was a span of 7 bases. Germline V lookup: CDR1 MDHEN, CDR2 SYDVKM. CDR3 length: 14 amino acids. The CDR3 bases are TGTGCCAGCAGTTTGCCCCTTACTAATGAAAAACTGTTTTTT. Translating it yields CASSLPLTNEKLFF.

The chain is built from TRBV5-4 and TRBJ2-5; no firm D call. The germline V and J ends were trimmed by 0 bases and 8 bases, with 14 bases remaining between them. Germline V gives CDR1 SGHNT, CDR2 YYREEE (reference sequence). The CDR3 spans 14 residues. Here the CDR3 reads CASSLEQTDLTQYF. The CDR3 nucleotides are TGTGCCAGCAGCTTGGAACAGACTGACCTTACCCAGTACTTC.

The chain has TRBV27 and TRBJ2-2; TRBD1 matches at 8 bases. Trimming removed 5 bases from V and 7 bases from J; junction bases left unmatched: 6. The CDR3 runs to 14 residues. CDR1 and CDR2 from the germline V gene are MNHEY and SMNVEV (reference sequence). Here the CDR3 reads CASSHRQGYGELFF. CDR3 sequence (DNA): TGTGCCAGCAGTCACCGACAGGGGTACGGGGAGCTGTTTTTT.

The chain combines TRBV14 with TRBJ1-2, with TRBD1 identical over 10 bases. CDR1 and CDR2 from the germline V gene are SGHDN and FVKESK. The CDR3 contains 15 residues. J lost 8 bases, V lost 4 bases, and 10 bases had no gene match. This CDR3 is CASSLSRTGGSGYTF. CDR3 coding DNA: TGTGCCAGCAGCCTTTCGCGGACAGGGGGAAGCGGCTACACCTTC. The variable domain in full, completed from reference TRBV14 and TRBJ1-2, reads EAGVTQFPSHSVIEKGQTVTLRCDPISGHDNLYWYRRVMGKEIKFLLHFVKESKQDESGMPNNRFLAERTGGTYSTLKVQPAELEDSGVYFCASSLSRTGGSGYTFGSGTRLTVV.

V and J are TRBV10-3 and TRBJ1-1; possibly TRBD1 for D (5 bases). CDR3 length: 15 amino acids. V lost 6 bases and J 1 base, leaving 15 bases between the germline ends. CDR1 and CDR2 (germline): ENHRY, SYGVKD. This CDR3 is CAISPMGGGNTEAFF. CDR3 in DNA: TGTGCCATCAGCCCCATGGGGGGAGGGAACACTGAAGCTTTCTTT.

The chain combines TRBV10-2 with TRBJ1-2; 7 bases map to TRBD1. V was pared by 0 bases and J by 4 bases, with 5 bases of the junction left unmatched. In germline, CDR1 is WSHSY, CDR2 SAAADI. The length of the CDR3 is 15 residues. The CDR3 protein is CASSESRTGPYGYTF. Written as DNA, the CDR3 is TGCGCCAGCAGTGAGTCTAGGACAGGACCCTATGGCTACACCTTC.

V gene TRBV7-8 combines with J gene TRBJ2-5; D is ambiguous. Per the germline V gene, CDR1 is SGHVS and CDR2 is FQNEAQ. The CDR3 has 16 amino acids. Between the trimmed V and J ends, which lost 5 bases and 6 bases, there was a span of 22 bases. The CDR3 DNA is TGTGCCAGCAGCCGAATGGACCGCCGCGCGCGAAAGACCCAGTACTTC. Its protein product is CASSRMDRRARKTQYF.

The chain joins TRBV5-6 to TRBJ1-1, with D unresolved. Looked up from germline, CDR1 is SGHDT and CDR2 is YYEEEE. V gave up 2 bases and J gave up 1 base, with 9 bases separating them. The CDR3 length is 14 residues. This CDR3 is CASSLGAGNTEAFF. In nucleotides, the CDR3 is TGTGCCAGCAGCTTAGGAGCTGGGAACACTGAAGCTTTCTTT.